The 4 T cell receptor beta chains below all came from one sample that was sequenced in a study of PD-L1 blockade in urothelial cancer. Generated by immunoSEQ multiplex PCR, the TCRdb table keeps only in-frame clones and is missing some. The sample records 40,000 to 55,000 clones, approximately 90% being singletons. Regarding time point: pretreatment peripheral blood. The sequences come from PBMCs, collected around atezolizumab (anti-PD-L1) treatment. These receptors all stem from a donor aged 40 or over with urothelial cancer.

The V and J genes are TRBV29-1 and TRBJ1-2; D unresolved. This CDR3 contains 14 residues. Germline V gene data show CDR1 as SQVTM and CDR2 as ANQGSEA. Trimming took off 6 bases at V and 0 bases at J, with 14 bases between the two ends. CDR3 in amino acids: CSVSPATANYGYTF. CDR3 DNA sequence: TGCAGCGTCTCCCCTGCTACCGCTAACTATGGCTACACCTTC.

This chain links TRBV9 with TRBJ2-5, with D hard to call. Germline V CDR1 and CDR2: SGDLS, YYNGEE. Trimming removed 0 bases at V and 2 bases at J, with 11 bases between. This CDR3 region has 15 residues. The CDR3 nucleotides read TGTGCCAGCAGCGTAGCCCCCCACTATCAAGAGACCCAGTACTTC. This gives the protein CASSVAPHYQETQYF.

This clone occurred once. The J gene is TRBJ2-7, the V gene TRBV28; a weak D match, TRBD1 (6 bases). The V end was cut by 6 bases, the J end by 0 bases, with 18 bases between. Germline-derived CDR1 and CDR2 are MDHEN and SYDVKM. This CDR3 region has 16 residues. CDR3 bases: TGTGCCAGCAGAGACAAAGTCCCGGACAGCTCCTACGAGCAGTACTTC. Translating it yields CASRDKVPDSSYEQYF. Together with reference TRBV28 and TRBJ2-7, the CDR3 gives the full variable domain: DVKVTQSSRYLVKRTGEKVFLECVQDMDHENMFWYRQDPGLGLRLIYFSYDVKMKEKGDIPEGYSVSREKKERFSLILESASTNQTSMYLCASRDKVPDSSYEQYFGPGTRLTVT.

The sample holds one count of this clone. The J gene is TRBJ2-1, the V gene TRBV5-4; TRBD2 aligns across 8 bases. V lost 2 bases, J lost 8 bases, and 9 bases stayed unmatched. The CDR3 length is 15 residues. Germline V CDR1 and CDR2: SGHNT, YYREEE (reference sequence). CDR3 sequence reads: CASSFGLAGRDEQFF. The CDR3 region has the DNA TGTGCCAGCAGCTTTGGCCTAGCGGGTCGGGATGAGCAGTTCTTC.